This entry is about one T cell receptor beta chain. Its antigen is not identified. The sample originates from a study of CD4 T cells in relation to SARS-CoV-2 and coronaviruses. Study-level background: The negative reference was HIV-1 Nef peptide pool or peptide-free culture.

Clones were sequenced by immunoSEQ multiplex PCR, and TCRdb holds only the in-frame ones, with some missing. The repertoire includes just over 15,000 clones, 78% of them detected once, and 18% sits in the top ten. The CDR3 spans 15 residues. CDR1 is SGHVS and CDR2 is FNYEAQ in the germline V gene. Trimming cost V 2 bases and J 2 bases, with 13 bases left between them. Findings of the study overall: In roughly two thirds of donors, memory CD4+ clonotypes crossrecognized SARS-CoV-2 and at least one common cold coronavirus spike.

CD4+ T cells from unexposed donors were obtained before the COVID-19 pandemic (2011-2018). Isolation of CD4+ T cells took place after less than 13 days in culture. Each well had two million PBMCs in approximately 5% human AB serum with IL-2. V usage is TRBV7-6 and J usage is TRBJ2-7; tentative D call: TRBD1 (6 bases). Specimen: CD4+ T cells from PBMCs, cultured in vitro. The receptor was derived from a human donor in good health. The CDR3 DNA reads as TGTGCCAGCAGCTTATCCGGGACAAACACCTACGAGCAGTACTTC. Translated, it gives CASSLSGTNTYEQYF.